This T cell receptor beta chain derives from a study of somatic mutations in cytotoxic T cells in rheumatoid arthritis. Clones were read by immunoSEQ multiplex PCR, and TCRdb kept only the in-frame ones, dropping some. In the table there are over 20,000 clones, 82% of which are singletons. This clone occurred a few times. CDR1 PRHDT and CDR2 FYEKMQ come from the germline V gene (reference sequence). The CDR3 totals 13 residues. V lost 0 bases to trimming and J lost 5 bases, with 7 bases between them. V is TRBV13 and J is TRBJ1-1, with unresolved D. The sequence was collected from a man aged 45-65 years in good health. The sample was CD8+ T cells sorted from blood. CDR3: CASSLGRRTEAFF. The CDR3 DNA is TGTGCCAGCAGCTTAGGCAGGCGGACTGAAGCTTTCTTT.